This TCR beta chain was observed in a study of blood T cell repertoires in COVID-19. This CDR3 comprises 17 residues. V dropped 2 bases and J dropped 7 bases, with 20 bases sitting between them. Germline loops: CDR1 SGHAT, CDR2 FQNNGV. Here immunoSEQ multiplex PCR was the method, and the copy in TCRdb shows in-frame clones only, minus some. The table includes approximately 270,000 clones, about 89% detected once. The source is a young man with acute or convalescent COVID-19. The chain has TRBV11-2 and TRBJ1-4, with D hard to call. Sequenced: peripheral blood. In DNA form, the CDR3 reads TGTGCCAGCAGCTTACTTGGGCGCGGGCAAGGGAGTGAAAAACTGTTTTTT. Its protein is CASSLLGRGQGSEKLFF.